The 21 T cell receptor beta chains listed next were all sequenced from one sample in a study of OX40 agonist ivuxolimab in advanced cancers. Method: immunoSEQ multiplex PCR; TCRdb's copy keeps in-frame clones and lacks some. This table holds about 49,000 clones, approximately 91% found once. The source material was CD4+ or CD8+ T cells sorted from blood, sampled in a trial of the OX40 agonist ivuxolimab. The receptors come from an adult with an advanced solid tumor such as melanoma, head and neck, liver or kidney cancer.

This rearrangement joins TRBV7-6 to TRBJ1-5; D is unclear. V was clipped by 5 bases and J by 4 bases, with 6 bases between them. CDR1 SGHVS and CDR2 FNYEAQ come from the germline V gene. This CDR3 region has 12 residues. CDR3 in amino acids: CASSGSNQPQHF. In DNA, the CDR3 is TGTGCCAGCAGCGGAAGTAATCAGCCCCAGCATTTT.

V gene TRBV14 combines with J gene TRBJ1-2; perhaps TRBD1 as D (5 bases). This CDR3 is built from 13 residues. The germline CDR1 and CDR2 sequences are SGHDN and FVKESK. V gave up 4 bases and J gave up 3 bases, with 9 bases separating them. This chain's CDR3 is CASSLGTDYGYTF. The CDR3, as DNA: TGTGCCAGCAGCCTTGGGACGGACTATGGCTACACCTTC.

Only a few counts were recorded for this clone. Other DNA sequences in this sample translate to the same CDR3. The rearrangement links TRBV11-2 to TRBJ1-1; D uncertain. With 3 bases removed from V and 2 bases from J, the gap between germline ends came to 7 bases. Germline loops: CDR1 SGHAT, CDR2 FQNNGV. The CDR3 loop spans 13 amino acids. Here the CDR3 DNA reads TGTGCCAGCAGCTTTAGTGCTAACACTGAAGCTTTCTTT. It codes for CASSFSANTEAFF. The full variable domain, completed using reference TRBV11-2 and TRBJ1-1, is EAGVAQSPRYKIIEKRQSVAFWCNPISGHATLYWYQQILGQGPKLLIQFQNNGVVDDSQLPKDRFSAERLKGVDSTLKIQPAKLEDSAVYLCASSFSANTEAFFGQGTRLTVV.

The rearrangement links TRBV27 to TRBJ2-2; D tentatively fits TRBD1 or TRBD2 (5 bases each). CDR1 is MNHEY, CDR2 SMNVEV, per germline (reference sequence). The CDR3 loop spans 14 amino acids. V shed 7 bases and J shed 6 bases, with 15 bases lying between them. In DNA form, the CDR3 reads TGTGCCAGCACACAACAGGAGGATGCCGGGGAGCTGTTTTTT. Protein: CASTQQEDAGELFF.

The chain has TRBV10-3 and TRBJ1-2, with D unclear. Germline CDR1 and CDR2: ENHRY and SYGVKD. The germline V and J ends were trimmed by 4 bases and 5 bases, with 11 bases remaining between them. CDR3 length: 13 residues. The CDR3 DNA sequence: TGTGCCATCAGTGGTGACTCTGGTTATGGCTACACCTTC. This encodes CAISGDSGYGYTF.

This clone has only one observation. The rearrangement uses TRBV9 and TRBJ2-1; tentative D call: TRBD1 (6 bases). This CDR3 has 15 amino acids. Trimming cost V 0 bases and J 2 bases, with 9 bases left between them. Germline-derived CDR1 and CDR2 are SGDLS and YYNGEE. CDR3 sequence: CASSVGRGPYNEQFF. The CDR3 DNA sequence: TGTGCCAGCAGCGTAGGCAGGGGCCCCTACAATGAGCAGTTCTTC.

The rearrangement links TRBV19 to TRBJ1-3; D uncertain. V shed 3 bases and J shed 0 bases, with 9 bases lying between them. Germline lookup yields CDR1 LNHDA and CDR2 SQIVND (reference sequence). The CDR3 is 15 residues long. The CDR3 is CASSIPGSSGNTIYF. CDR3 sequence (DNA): TGTGCCAGTAGTATCCCGGGAAGCTCTGGAAACACCATATATTTT.

CDR3 sequence: CASSLHRGSYTTGNEQFF. The CDR3 coding sequence is TGTGCCAGCAGTTTACATCGGGGCAGCTATACAACGGGGAATGAGCAGTTCTTC. The V gene is TRBV28, the J gene TRBJ2-1, with D possibly being TRBD1 or TRBD2 (5 bases each). The CDR3 is made up of 18 amino acids. Germline V gene data show CDR1 as MDHEN and CDR2 as SYDVKM. V was trimmed by 2 bases and J by 7 bases, leaving 24 bases between them. Drawing the rest from reference TRBV28 and TRBJ2-1, the complete variable domain is DVKVTQSSRYLVKRTGEKVFLECVQDMDHENMFWYRQDPGLGLRLIYFSYDVKMKEKGDIPEGYSVSREKKERFSLILESASTNQTSMYLCASSLHRGSYTTGNEQFFGPGTRLTVL.

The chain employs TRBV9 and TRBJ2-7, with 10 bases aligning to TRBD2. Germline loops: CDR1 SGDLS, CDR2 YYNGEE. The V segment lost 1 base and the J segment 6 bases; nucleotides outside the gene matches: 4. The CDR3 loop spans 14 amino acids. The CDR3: CASSVLAGASEQYF. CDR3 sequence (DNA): TGTGCCAGCAGCGTACTAGCGGGAGCGAGCGAGCAGTACTTC.

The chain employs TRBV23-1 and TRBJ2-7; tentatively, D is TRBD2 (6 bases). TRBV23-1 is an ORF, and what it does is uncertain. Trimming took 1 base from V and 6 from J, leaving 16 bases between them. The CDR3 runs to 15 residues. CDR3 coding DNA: TGCGCCAGCAGTCAATACGGGGAGGCGGGTTGCGAGCAGTACTTC. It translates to CASSQYGEAGCEQYF.

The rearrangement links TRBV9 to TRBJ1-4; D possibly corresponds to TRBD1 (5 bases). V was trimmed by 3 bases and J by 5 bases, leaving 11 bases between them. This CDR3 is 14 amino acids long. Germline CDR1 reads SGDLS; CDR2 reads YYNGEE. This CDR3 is CASSAQGNNEKLFF. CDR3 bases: TGTGCCAGCAGCGCCCAGGGTAACAATGAAAAACTGTTTTTT.

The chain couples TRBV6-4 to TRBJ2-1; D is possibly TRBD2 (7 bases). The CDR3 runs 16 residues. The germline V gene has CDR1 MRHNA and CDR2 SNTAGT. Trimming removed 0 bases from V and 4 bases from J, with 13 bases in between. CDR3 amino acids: CASSDSSRGGYNEQFF. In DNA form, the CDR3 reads TGTGCCAGCAGTGACTCATCCAGGGGAGGGTACAATGAGCAGTTCTTC.

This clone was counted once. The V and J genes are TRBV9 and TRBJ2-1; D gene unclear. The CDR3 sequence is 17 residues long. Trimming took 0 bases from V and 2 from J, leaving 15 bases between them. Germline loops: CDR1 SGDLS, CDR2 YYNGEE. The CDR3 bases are TGTGCCAGCAGCGTAGCTACCCCGAGGCAGGCCTACAATGAGCAGTTCTTC. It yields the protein CASSVATPRQAYNEQFF.

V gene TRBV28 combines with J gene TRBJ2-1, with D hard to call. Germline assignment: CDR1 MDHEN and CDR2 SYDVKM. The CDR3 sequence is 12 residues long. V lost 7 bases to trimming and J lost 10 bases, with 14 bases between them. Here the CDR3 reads CASTRETVEQFF. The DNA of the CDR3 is TGTGCCAGCACCCGAGAAACAGTGGAGCAGTTCTTC.

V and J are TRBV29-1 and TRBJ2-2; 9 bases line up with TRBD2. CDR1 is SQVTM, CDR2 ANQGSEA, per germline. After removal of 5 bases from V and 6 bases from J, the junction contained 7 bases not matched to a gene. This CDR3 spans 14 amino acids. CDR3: CSVLAGTVSGELFF. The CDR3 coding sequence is TGCAGCGTTCTAGCGGGAACCGTCTCCGGGGAGCTGTTTTTT.

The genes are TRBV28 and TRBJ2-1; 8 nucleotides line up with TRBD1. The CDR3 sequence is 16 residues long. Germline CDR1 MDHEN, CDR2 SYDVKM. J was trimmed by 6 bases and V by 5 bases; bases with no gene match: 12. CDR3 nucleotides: TGTGCCAGCAGTCCACAGACAGGGGCCCCTTCCAATGAGCAGTTCTTC. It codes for CASSPQTGAPSNEQFF.

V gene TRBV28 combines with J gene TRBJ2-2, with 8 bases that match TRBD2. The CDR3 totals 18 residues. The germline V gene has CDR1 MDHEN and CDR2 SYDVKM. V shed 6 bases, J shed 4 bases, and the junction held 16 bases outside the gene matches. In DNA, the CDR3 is TGTGCCAGCAGCCCACCTTTAGCGGGGAGGGCCAGCACCGGGGAGCTGTTTTTT. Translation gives CASSPPLAGRASTGELFF.

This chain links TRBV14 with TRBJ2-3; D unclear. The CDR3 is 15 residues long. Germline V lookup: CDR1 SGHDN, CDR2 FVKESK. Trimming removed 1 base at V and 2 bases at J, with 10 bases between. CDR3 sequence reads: CASSQVNSFTDTQYF. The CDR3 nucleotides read TGTGCCAGCAGCCAAGTGAACTCTTTCACAGATACGCAGTATTTT.

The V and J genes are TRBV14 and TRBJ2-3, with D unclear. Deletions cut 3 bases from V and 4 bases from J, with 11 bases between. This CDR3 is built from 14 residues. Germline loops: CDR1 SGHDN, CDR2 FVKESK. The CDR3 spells CASSQELPPDTQYF. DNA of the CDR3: TGTGCCAGCAGCCAGGAACTTCCCCCAGATACGCAGTATTTT.

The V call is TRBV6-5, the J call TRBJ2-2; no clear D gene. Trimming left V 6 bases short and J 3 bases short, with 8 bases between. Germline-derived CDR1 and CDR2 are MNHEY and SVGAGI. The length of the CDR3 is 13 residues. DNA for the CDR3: TGTGCCAGCAGATATACAGACACCGGGGAGCTGTTTTTT. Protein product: CASRYTDTGELFF.

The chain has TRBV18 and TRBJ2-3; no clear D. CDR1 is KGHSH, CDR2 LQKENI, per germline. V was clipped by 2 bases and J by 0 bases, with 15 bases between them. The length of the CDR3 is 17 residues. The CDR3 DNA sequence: TGTGCCAGCTCACCAAACCAGTTAGGAAGTAGCACAGATACGCAGTATTTT. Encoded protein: CASSPNQLGSSTDTQYF.